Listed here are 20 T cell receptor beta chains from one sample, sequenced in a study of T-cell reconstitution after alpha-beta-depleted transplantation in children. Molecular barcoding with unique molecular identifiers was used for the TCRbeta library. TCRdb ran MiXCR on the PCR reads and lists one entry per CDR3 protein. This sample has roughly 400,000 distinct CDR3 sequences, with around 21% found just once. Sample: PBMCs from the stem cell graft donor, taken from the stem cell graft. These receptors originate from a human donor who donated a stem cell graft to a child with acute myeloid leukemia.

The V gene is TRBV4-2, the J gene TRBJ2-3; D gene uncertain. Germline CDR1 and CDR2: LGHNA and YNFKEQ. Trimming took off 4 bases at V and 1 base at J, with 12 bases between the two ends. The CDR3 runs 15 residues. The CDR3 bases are TGTGCCAGCAGCCTATGGTGGGTTGGCACAGATACGCAGTATTTT. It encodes CASSLWWVGTDTQYF.

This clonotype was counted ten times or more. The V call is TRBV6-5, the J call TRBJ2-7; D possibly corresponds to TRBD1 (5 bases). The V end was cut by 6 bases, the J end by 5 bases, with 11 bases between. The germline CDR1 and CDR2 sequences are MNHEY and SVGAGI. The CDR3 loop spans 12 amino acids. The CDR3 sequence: CASSPDRDEQYF. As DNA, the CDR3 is TGTGCCAGCAGCCCCGACAGAGACGAGCAGTACTTC.

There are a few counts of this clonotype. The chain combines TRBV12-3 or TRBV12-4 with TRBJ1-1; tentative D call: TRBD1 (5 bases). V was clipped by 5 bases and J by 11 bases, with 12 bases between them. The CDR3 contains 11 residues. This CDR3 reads CASSTGARAFF. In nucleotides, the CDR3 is TGTGCCAGCAGTACAGGAGCGCGGGCTTTCTTT.

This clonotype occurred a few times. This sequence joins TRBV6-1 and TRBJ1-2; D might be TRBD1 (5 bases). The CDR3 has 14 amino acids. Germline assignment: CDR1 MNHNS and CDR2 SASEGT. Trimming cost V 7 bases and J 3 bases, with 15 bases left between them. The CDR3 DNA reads TGTGCCAGCACCCAATTTGACAGAGACTATGGCTACACCTTC. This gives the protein CASTQFDRDYGYTF.

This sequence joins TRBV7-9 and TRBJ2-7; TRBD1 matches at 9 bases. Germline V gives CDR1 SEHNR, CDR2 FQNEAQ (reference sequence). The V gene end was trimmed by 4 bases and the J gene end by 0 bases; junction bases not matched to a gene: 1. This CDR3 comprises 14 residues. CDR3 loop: CASSWDRDSYEQYF. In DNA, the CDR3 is TGTGCCAGCAGCTGGGACAGGGACTCCTACGAGCAGTACTTC.

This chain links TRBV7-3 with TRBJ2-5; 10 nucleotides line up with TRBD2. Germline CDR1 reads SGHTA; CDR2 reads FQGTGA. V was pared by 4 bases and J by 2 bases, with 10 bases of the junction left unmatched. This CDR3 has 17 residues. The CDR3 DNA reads TGTGCCAGCAGCTCAGTGGGTCGGACTAGCGGTCAAGAGACCCAGTACTTC. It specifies CASSSVGRTSGQETQYF.

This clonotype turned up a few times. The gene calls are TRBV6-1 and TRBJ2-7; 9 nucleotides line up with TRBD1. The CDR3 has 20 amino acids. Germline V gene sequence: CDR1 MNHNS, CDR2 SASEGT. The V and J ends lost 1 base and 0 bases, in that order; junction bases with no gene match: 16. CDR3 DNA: TGTGCCAGCAGTGAAGGGACCATGCGGACAGGGGTCTTTGGCTCCTACGAGCAGTACTTC. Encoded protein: CASSEGTMRTGVFGSYEQYF.

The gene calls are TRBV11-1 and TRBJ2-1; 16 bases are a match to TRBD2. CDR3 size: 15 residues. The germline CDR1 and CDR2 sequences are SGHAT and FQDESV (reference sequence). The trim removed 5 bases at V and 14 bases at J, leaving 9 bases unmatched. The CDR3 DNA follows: TGTGCCAGCAGCGTAACCGGGACTAGCGGGAGGGGAAAGTTCTTC. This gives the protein CASSVTGTSGRGKFF.

CDR3 sequence (DNA): TGCAGCGCTATCCTAGCGGGACAAACCGGGGAGCTGTTTTTT. Its translation is CSAILAGQTGELFF. The chain is built from TRBV29-1 and TRBJ2-2; TRBD2 matches at 9 bases. This CDR3 spans 14 amino acids. The V segment lost 7 bases and the J segment 5 bases; nucleotides outside the gene matches: 8. CDR1 and CDR2 from the germline V gene are SQVTM and ANQGSEA.

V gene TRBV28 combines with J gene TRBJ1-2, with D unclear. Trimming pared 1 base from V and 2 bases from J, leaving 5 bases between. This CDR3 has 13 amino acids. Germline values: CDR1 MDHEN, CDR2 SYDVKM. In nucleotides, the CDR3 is TGTGCCAGCAGTTTATCGGTCAACTATGGCTACACCTTC. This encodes CASSLSVNYGYTF.

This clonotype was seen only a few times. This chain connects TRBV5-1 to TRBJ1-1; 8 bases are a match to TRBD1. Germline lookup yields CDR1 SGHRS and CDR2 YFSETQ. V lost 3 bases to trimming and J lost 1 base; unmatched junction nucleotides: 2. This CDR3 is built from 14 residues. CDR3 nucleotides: TGCGCCAGCAGCTACACAGGGGGGAACACTGAAGCTTTCTTT. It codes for CASSYTGGNTEAFF.

This CDR3 is CASSQVGAGGPDEQYF. Here the CDR3 DNA reads TGCGCCAGCAGCCAAGTCGGAGCGGGAGGTCCCGACGAGCAGTACTTC. This chain uses TRBV4-1 with TRBJ2-7, with 9 bases that match TRBD2. J lost 5 bases, V lost 1 base, and 9 bases had no gene match. The germline CDR1 and CDR2 sequences are MGHRA and YSYEKL. The CDR3 spans 16 residues.

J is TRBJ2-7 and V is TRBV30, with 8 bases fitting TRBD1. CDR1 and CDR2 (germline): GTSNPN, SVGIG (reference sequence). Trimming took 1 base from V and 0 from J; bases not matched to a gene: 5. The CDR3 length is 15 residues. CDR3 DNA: TGTGCCTGGAGTGGGGACAGGAGGAGCTCCTACGAGCAGTACTTC. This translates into CAWSGDRRSSYEQYF.

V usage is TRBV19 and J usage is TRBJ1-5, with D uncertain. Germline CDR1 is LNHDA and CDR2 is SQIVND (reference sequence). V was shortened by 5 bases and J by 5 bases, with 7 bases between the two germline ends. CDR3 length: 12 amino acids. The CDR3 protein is CASSDGDQPQHF. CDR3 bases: TGTGCCAGTAGTGACGGCGATCAGCCCCAGCATTTT.

The DNA of the CDR3 is TGTGCCAGCAGTCTGCGGGGAGCACCGGACCGAGCTAACTATGGCTACACCTTC. Amino acids: CASSLRGAPDRANYGYTF. The chain carries TRBV12-3 or TRBV12-4 and TRBJ1-2; D not resolved. Trimming shortened V by 5 bases and J by 0 bases, and 22 bases separated the two germline ends. This CDR3 region has 18 residues.

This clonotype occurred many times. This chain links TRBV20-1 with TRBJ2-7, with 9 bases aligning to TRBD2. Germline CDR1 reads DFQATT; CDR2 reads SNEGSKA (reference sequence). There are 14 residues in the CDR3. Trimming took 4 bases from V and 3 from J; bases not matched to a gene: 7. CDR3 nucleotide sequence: TGCAGTGCTAAGTCGCTAGCGGGATACTACGAGCAGTACTTC. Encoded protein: CSAKSLAGYYEQYF.

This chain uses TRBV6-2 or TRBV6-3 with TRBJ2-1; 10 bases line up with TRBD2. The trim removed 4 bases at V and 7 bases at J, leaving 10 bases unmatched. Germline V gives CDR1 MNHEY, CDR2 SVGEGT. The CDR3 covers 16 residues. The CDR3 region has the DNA TGTGCCAGCAGTTTCGCGGGACTAGCGATGTGGAATGAGCAGTTCTTC. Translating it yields CASSFAGLAMWNEQFF.

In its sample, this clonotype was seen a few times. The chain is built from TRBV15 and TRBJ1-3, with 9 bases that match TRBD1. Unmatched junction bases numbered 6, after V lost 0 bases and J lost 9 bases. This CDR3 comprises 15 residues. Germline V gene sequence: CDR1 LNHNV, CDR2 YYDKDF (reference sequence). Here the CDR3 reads CATSRDPGQGTTIYF. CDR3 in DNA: TGTGCCACCAGCAGAGACCCCGGACAGGGGACCACCATATATTTT.

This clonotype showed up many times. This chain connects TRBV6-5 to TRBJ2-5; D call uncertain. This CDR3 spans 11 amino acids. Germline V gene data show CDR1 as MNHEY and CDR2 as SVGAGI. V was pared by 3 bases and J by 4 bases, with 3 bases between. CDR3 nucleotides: TGTGCCAGCAGTTATTTAGAGACCCAGTACTTC. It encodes CASSYLETQYF.

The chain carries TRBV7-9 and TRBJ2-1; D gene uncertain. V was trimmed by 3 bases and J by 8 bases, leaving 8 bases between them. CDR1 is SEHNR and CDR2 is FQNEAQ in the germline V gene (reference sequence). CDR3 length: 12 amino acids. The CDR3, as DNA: TGTGCCAGCAGCTTCGAGAGCGATGAGCAGTTCTTC. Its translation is CASSFESDEQFF.